This paragraph reports one TCR beta chain. Its ends do not fully match the called genes, so a read error is possible. The authors distributed each subset's genomic DNA evenly over several immunoSEQ plates. Replicate PCRs for unsorted PBMC used around 280 ng DNA (roughly 29,000 T cell genomes). Some clones are missing from TCRdb's copy, which holds only in-frame ones; the method was immunoSEQ multiplex PCR. The sample lists roughly 500,000 clones; over 70% were seen once. The sample belongs to a study of shared clonotypes between healthy human individuals. The CDR3 has 15 residues. Germline values: CDR1 MDHEN, CDR2 SYDVKM. The donors, healthy adults who were HIV-negative, had experienced no recent acute infections or vaccinations.

This TCR came from a woman between 40 and 55 years old in good health. Some clones in this sample may be carry-over from other donors' samples. This chain joins TRBV28 and TRBJ2-2; D assignment may be TRBD1 or TRBD2 (6 bases each). What was sequenced was PBMCs. CDR3 coding DNA: TGTGCCAGCAGTTTAGAAAGGGGGGAACACCGGGGAGCTGCTTTT. It encodes CASSLERGEHRGAAF.